What follows are 8 T cell receptor beta chains derived from one specimen sequenced in a study of T cell responses to AZD1222 COVID-19 vaccine. The method was immunoSEQ multiplex PCR; TCRdb's version includes in-frame clones alone and lacks a portion of them. This sample has over 150,000 clones, with about 90% found just once. Sequenced material: peripheral blood, taken on day 0 of MenACWY control vaccination. The receptors derive from an adult in good health.

Written as DNA, the CDR3 is TGTGCCAGCAGCTTGGGGGCGAGAGGGGCACAAGAGACCCAGTACTTC. Translating gives CASSLGARGAQETQYF. The rearrangement uses TRBV7-6 and TRBJ2-5; weak D call: TRBD1 (6 bases). The CDR3 has 16 residues. From germline, CDR1 is SGHVS and CDR2 FNYEAQ. With 3 bases removed from V and 2 bases from J, the gap between germline ends came to 16 bases. The whole variable domain, remainder taken from reference TRBV7-6 and TRBJ2-5, is GAGVSQSPRYKVTKRGQDVALRCDPISGHVSLYWYRQALGQGPEFLTYFNYEAQQDKSGLPNDRFSAERPEGSISTLTIQRTEQRDSAMYRCASSLGARGAQETQYFGPGTRLLVL.

The genes are TRBV7-9 and TRBJ1-4; possibly TRBD1 for D (5 bases). Germline V gene lookup returns CDR1 SEHNR and CDR2 FQNEAQ (reference sequence). This CDR3 comprises 17 residues. V was shortened by 5 bases and J by 2 bases, with 18 bases between the two germline ends. The DNA for the CDR3 is TGTGCCAGCAGCCCTAAACCAGGGATCCTCACTAATGAAAAACTGTTTTTT. This translates into CASSPKPGILTNEKLFF.

This rearrangement joins TRBV12-3 or TRBV12-4 to TRBJ1-1; D is ambiguous. V lost 6 bases to trimming and J lost 1 base, with 9 bases between them. The CDR3 covers 13 residues. In DNA, the CDR3 is TGTGCCAGCAGAGAAACCGGGAACACTGAAGCTTTCTTT. This gives the protein CASRETGNTEAFF.

The genes are TRBV6-1 and TRBJ1-3; possibly TRBD1 for D (6 bases). Trimming removed 1 base from V and 2 bases from J, with 18 bases in between. The CDR3 loop spans 18 amino acids. CDR1 is MNHNS and CDR2 is SASEGT in the germline V gene. The CDR3 is CASSEERRGASAGNTIYF. The CDR3 coding sequence is TGTGCCAGCAGTGAAGAGAGAAGGGGGGCGTCCGCTGGAAACACCATATATTTT.

J is TRBJ2-7 and V is TRBV4-2; TRBD2 agrees at 9 bases. Germline CDR1 reads LGHNA; CDR2 reads YNFKEQ. J lost 5 bases, V lost 2 bases, and 13 bases had no gene match. The length of the CDR3 is 17 residues. DNA of the CDR3: TGTGCCAGCAGCCAACCCGGGGCTAGCGGGACATTCCACGAGCAGTACTTC. Translated: CASSQPGASGTFHEQYF.

This clone was recorded only once. The chain employs TRBV2 and TRBJ2-7; D remains unclear. The germline V gene encodes CDR1 SNHLY and CDR2 FYNNEI. Trimming left V 6 bases short and J 4 bases short, with 10 bases between. The CDR3 runs 12 residues. The CDR3 sequence: CASRERSYEQYV. CDR3 in DNA: TGTGCCAGCAGGGAAAGATCTTACGAGCAGTACGTC.

The chain joins TRBV19 to TRBJ2-5; D unclear. CDR3 length equals 13 residues. Germline CDR1 reads LNHDA; CDR2 reads SQIVND (reference sequence). Deletions cut 3 bases from V and 5 bases from J, with 10 bases between. The CDR3 protein is CASSISQWETQYF. CDR3 bases: TGTGCCAGTAGTATTAGTCAGTGGGAGACCCAGTACTTC.

The chain has TRBV10-3 and TRBJ1-4, with D uncertain. CDR1 ENHRY and CDR2 SYGVKD come from the germline V gene. Trimming removed 2 bases at V and 8 bases at J, with 12 bases between. This CDR3 is built from 14 residues. CDR3 in amino acids: CAISEPDVGEKLFF. CDR3 coding DNA: TGTGCCATCAGTGAGCCTGACGTCGGGGAAAAACTGTTTTTT.